One and the same sample provided the 19 T cell receptor beta chains below, sequenced in a study of blood T cell repertoires in COVID-19. Sequencing was performed with immunoSEQ multiplex PCR; in TCRdb, only in-frame clones are kept and a portion is missing. The sample consists of approximately 20,000 clones, about 92% of them appearing once. Sequenced: peripheral blood. All receptors come from a woman aged 50 to 60 with active COVID-19.

V is TRBV27 and J is TRBJ1-6, with TRBD1 matching over 7 bases. The CDR3 has 16 residues. Per germline, CDR1 MNHEY and CDR2 SMNVEV (reference sequence). Germline trimming cut 1 base from V and 5 bases from J; bases unmatched to any gene: 5. The CDR3: CASSLWGQINNSPLHF. The CDR3 DNA sequence: TGTGCCAGCAGTTTATGGGGACAGATCAATAATTCACCCCTCCACTTT.

CDR3 loop: CATSGQGSTDTQYF. CDR3 DNA sequence: TGCGCCACCTCGGGACAGGGGAGCACAGATACGCAGTATTTT. The chain has TRBV5-1 and TRBJ2-3; 10 bases match TRBD1. With 9 bases clipped from V and 0 bases from J, the junction kept 4 bases outside the gene matches. In germline, CDR1 is SGHRS, CDR2 YFSETQ. The CDR3 extends over 14 amino acids.

This sequence joins TRBV19 and TRBJ1-1; TRBD1 matches at 9 bases. V lost 4 bases to trimming and J lost 1 base; unmatched junction nucleotides: 1. Germline CDR1 reads LNHDA; CDR2 reads SQIVND (reference sequence). This CDR3 has 14 amino acids. The CDR3 coding sequence is TGTGCCAGTAGTAGGACAGGGGCGAACACTGAAGCTTTCTTT. It yields the protein CASSRTGANTEAFF.

This chain joins TRBV5-6 and TRBJ2-1; 8 bases are a match to TRBD2. There are 16 residues in the CDR3. V was clipped by 2 bases and J by 2 bases; unmatched bases: 6. Germline values: CDR1 SGHDT, CDR2 YYEEEE. The CDR3 coding sequence is TGTGCCAGCAGCTTTCAAGCGGGAGTAACCTACAATGAGCAGTTCTTC. As protein: CASSFQAGVTYNEQFF.

This chain connects TRBV10-3 to TRBJ2-1; 8 bases match TRBD1. V dropped 11 bases and J dropped 4; count of bases not matched to a gene: 13. Germline assignment: CDR1 ENHRY and CDR2 SYGVKD. The CDR3 spans 15 residues. DNA of the CDR3: TGTGCCCCCCCAGGGGGCCTACGTACGTACAATGAGCAGTTCTTC. This gives the protein CAPPGGLRTYNEQFF.

The chain uses TRBV15 and TRBJ1-2; tentative D call: TRBD1 (6 bases). This CDR3 spans 14 amino acids. V was clipped by 3 bases and J by 7 bases, with 15 bases between them. The V gene's germline CDR1 is LNHNV and CDR2 YYDKDF (reference sequence). As DNA, the CDR3 is TGTGCCACCAGCAGTGACGGGACATCTCCTGGCTACACCTTC. It yields the protein CATSSDGTSPGYTF.

The chain has TRBV12-3 or TRBV12-4 and TRBJ2-1; perhaps TRBD2 as D (6 bases). The V end lost 6 bases, the J end lost 7 bases, and 10 bases lay between the germline ends. The CDR3 covers 12 residues. Written as DNA, the CDR3 is TGTGCCAGCAGCCGTGGGGGGAATGAGCAGTTCTTC. Residues: CASSRGGNEQFF.

This chain uses TRBV6-5 with TRBJ1-1; 7 bases match TRBD1. Per germline, CDR1 MNHEY and CDR2 SVGAGI. Trimming removed 7 bases from V and 0 bases from J; junction bases left unmatched: 2. The CDR3 is 13 amino acids. Written as DNA, the CDR3 is TGTGCCAGCACAGGGGGACTGAACACTGAAGCTTTCTTT. Its translation: CASTGGLNTEAFF.

V gene TRBV28 combines with J gene TRBJ1-2, with D hard to call. V lost 7 bases and J lost 4, with 16 bases in between. Germline CDR1 is MDHEN and CDR2 is SYDVKM. CDR3 length equals 14 residues. CDR3: CASTRPGLIYGYTF. CDR3 in DNA: TGTGCCAGCACCCGGCCCGGACTGATCTATGGCTACACCTTC.

This chain uses TRBV5-4 with TRBJ2-7, with D uncertain. This CDR3 comprises 15 residues. The V and J ends lost 4 bases and 4 bases respectively, with 18 bases between them. Germline CDR1 and CDR2: SGHNT and YYREEE (reference sequence). CDR3 amino acids: CASSDRSGGSYEQYF. The DNA of the CDR3 is TGTGCCAGCAGCGATAGGTCGGGTGGGTCATACGAGCAGTACTTC.

The chain couples TRBV23-1 to TRBJ2-1; 9 bases align to TRBD1. TRBV23-1 is an ORF, and what it does is uncertain. The CDR3 runs to 15 residues. With 0 bases clipped from V and 5 bases from J, the junction kept 2 bases outside the gene matches. This chain's CDR3 is CASSQSGQGHNEQFF. The DNA of the CDR3 is TGCGCCAGCAGTCAATCGGGACAGGGTCACAATGAGCAGTTCTTC.

The J gene is TRBJ1-1, the V gene TRBV30, with TRBD1 as a possible D gene (5 bases). The CDR3 extends over 14 amino acids. V was clipped by 4 bases and J by 8 bases, with 20 bases between them. Germline V gene lookup returns CDR1 GTSNPN and CDR2 SVGIG (reference sequence). The CDR3 bases are TGTGCCTGGACCCTCGGTGGGTCCGGGGGGGAAGCTTTCTTT. Its protein is CAWTLGGSGGEAFF.

This clone was seen just once. The rearrangement uses TRBV12-3 or TRBV12-4 and TRBJ1-2, with 7 bases lining up with TRBD1. This CDR3 spans 13 amino acids. Trimming cost V 10 bases and J 4 bases; bases outside gene matches: 9. DNA for the CDR3: TGTGCCACAGGAACGACAGGGAGCTATGGCTACACCTTC. Its translation: CATGTTGSYGYTF.

The chain has TRBV28 and TRBJ1-2, with D hard to call. Between the trimmed V and J ends, which lost 6 bases and 4 bases, there was a span of 18 bases. The germline V gene has CDR1 MDHEN and CDR2 SYDVKM. CDR3 length: 15 amino acids. CDR3 coding DNA: TGTGCCAGCAGCTTAGCGGCGGGGAGAGGCTATGGCTACACCTTC. Its translation: CASSLAAGRGYGYTF.

This chain connects TRBV4-1 to TRBJ1-2, with TRBD1 identical over 10 bases. After removal of 4 bases from V and 6 bases from J, the junction contained 11 bases not matched to a gene. CDR1 and CDR2 from the germline V gene are MGHRA and YSYEKL. The CDR3 is 16 amino acids. CDR3 loop: CASSPAWGQGYHGYTF. The DNA of the CDR3 is TGCGCCAGCAGCCCCGCCTGGGGACAGGGGTACCATGGCTACACCTTC.

This clone turned up a few times. The rearrangement links TRBV10-3 to TRBJ2-7; 7 nucleotides agree with TRBD1. Germline values: CDR1 ENHRY, CDR2 SYGVKD. The trim removed 0 bases at V and 2 bases at J, leaving 4 bases unmatched. The length of the CDR3 is 15 residues. CDR3: CAISESAGGAYEQYF. The CDR3 DNA sequence: TGTGCCATCAGTGAGTCGGCAGGGGGTGCCTACGAGCAGTACTTC.

V and J are TRBV2 and TRBJ1-1; 8 bases map to TRBD1. Germline V gene data show CDR1 as SNHLY and CDR2 as FYNNEI. The CDR3 has 13 amino acids. Trimming took 3 bases from V and 5 from J; bases not matched to a gene: 2. Written as DNA, the CDR3 is TGTGCCAGCAGTGATGGACAGGGAACTGAAGCTTTCTTT. Translated: CASSDGQGTEAFF.

This chain joins TRBV4-1 and TRBJ2-2, with 9 bases identical to TRBD2. Losses at the gene ends were 0 bases for V and 3 bases for J; bases not matched to a gene: 5. This CDR3 comprises 17 residues. Germline V gene sequence: CDR1 MGHRA, CDR2 YSYEKL. The DNA of the CDR3 is TGCGCCAGCAGCCAAGATCGGGGGACTAGCTACACCGGGGAGCTGTTTTTT. Amino acid sequence: CASSQDRGTSYTGELFF.

This sequence joins TRBV2 and TRBJ2-1, with a tentative D call TRBD1 (5 bases). The CDR3 length is 13 residues. V shed 4 bases and J shed 8 bases, with 12 bases lying between them. The germline gives CDR1 SNHLY, CDR2 FYNNEI. The CDR3 region is CASSVLRTYEQFF. The CDR3 DNA follows: TGTGCCAGCAGTGTCTTAAGGACATATGAGCAGTTCTTC.